What follows is one TCR beta chain and its context. The antigen is not known. These data come from a study of chemoradiotherapy in HPV16-positive cancers. General study results and limits: Functional assays defining HPV-specific T cells used only a couple of HPV16-positive patients. Candidate HPV-specific clones and E7-related TCR motifs grew in tumor during treatment.

The protocol was immunoSEQ multiplex PCR, while the TCRdb copy is restricted to in-frame clones and leaves out a portion. The sample includes about 8,600 clones, 85% to 90% seen only once; the top ten take 3.5%. Sequenced material: blood, taken from a patient who underwent chemoradiotherapy. The source is a human donor with HPV-associated anogenital cancer.

The CDR3 DNA follows: TGTGCCAGCAGCTTAATGAGCGGGCAGGGGGCAGGTCAAACTGAAGCTTTCTTT. Translating gives CASSLMSGQGAGQTEAFF. The chain carries TRBV7-9 and TRBJ1-1, with 8 bases matching TRBD1. Trimming cost V 2 bases and J 5 bases; bases outside gene matches: 16. This CDR3 region has 18 residues. Germline V gene sequence: CDR1 SEHNR, CDR2 FQNEAQ (reference sequence).